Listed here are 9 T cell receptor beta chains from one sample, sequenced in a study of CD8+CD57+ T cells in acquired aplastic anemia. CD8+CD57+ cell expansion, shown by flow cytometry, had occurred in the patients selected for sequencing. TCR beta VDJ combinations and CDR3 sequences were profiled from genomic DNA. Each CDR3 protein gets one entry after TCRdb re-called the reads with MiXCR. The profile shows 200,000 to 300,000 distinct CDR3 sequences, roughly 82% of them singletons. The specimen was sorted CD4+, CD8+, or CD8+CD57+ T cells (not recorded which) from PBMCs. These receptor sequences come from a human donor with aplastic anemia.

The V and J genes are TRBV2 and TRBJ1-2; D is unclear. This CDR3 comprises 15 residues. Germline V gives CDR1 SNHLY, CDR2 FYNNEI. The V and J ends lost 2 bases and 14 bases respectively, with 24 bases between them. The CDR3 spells CASSERRAGDTQYTF. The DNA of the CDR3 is TGTGCCAGCAGTGAAAGGCGGGCCGGCGATACGCAGTATACCTTC.

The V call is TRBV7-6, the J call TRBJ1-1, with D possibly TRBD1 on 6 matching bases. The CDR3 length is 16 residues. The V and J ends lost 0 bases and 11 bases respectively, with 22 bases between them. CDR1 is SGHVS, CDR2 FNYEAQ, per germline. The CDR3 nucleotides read TGTGCCAGCAGCTTAGCCCACGGGACAAAAGAGACCCAGGCTTTCTTT. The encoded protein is CASSLAHGTKETQAFF.

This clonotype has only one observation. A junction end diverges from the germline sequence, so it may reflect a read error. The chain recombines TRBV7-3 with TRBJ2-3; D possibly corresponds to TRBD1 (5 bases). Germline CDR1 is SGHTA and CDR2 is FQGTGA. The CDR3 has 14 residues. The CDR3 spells CASCLQAGAVTQCF. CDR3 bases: TGTGCCAGCTGCTTACAGGCAGGTGCCGTTACGCAGTGTTTT.

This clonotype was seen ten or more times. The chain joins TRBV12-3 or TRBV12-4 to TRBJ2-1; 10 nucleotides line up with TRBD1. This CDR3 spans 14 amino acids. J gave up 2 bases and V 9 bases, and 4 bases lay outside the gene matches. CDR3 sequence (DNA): TGTGCCAGTGGGGACAGGGGCCCCTACAATGAGCAGTTCTTC. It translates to CASGDRGPYNEQFF.

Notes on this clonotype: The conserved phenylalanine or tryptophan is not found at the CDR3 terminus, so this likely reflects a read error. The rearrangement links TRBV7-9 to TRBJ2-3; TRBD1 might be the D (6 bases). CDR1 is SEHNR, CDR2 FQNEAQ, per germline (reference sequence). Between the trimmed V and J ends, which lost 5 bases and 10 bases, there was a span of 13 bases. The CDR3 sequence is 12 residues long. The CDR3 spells CASSAGSGAQYV. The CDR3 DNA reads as TGTGCCAGCAGCGCCGGGTCAGGGGCGCAGTATGTT.

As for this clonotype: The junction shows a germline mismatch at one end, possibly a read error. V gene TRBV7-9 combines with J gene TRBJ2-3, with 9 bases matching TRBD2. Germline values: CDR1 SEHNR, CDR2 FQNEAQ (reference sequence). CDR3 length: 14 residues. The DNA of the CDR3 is TGTGCCAACAGCTTTGAAAGAAGCGGGGGGACCGAGTATTTT. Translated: CANSFERSGGTEYF.

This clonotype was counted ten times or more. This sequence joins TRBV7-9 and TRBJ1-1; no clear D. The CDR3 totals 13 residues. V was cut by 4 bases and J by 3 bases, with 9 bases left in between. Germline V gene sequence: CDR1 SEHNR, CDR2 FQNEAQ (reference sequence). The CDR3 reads CASSSTEDTEAFF. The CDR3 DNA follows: TGTGCCAGCAGCTCTACCGAGGACACTGAAGCTTTCTTT.

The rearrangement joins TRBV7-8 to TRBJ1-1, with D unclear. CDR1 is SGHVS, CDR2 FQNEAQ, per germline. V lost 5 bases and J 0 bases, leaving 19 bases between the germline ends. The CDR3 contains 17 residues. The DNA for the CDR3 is TGTGCCAGCAGCGTAGAGGACGATCCCCTTGTGAACACTGAAGCTTTCTTT. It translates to CASSVEDDPLVNTEAFF.

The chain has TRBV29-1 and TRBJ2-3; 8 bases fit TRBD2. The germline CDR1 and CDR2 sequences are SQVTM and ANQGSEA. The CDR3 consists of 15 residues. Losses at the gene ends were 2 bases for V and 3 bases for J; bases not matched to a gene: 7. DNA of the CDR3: TGCAGCGTTGAACCATTAGCGGGGAAAACAGATACGCAGTATTTT. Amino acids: CSVEPLAGKTDTQYF.